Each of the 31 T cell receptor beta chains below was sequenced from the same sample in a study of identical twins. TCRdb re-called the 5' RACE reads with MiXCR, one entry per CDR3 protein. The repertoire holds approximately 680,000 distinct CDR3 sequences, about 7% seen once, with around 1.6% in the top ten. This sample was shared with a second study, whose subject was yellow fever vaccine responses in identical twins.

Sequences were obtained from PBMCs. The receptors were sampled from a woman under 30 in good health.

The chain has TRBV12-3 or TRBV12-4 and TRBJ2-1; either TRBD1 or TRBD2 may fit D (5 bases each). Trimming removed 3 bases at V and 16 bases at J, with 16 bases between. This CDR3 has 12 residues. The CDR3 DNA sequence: TGTGCCAGCAGTTTTGACCGGGACCTTCCCTTCTTC. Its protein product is CASSFDRDLPFF.

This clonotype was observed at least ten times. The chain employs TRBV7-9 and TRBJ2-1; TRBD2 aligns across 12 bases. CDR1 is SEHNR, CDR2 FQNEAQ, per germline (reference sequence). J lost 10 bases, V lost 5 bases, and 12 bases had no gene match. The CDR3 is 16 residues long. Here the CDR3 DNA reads TGTGCCAGCAGCCTCACCCTGAGACTAGCGGGAGAAGAGCAGTTCTTC. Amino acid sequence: CASSLTLRLAGEEQFF.

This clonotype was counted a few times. CDR3: CASSRQPQDTYEQYF. CDR3 in DNA: TGCGCCAGCAGCCGACAGCCTCAAGACACCTACGAGCAGTACTTC. The rearrangement links TRBV5-1 to TRBJ2-7, with a possible D match to TRBD1 (5 bases). The CDR3 is 15 residues long. Germline lookup yields CDR1 SGHRS and CDR2 YFSETQ. V was shortened by 4 bases and J by 2 bases, with 16 bases between the two germline ends.

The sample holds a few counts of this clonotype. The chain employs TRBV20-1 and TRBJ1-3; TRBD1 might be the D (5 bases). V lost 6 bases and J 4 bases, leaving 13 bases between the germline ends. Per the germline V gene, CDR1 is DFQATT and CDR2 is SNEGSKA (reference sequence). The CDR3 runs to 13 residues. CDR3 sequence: CSAAVPGGNTIYF. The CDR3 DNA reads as TGCAGTGCCGCCGTCCCAGGGGGAAACACCATATATTTT.

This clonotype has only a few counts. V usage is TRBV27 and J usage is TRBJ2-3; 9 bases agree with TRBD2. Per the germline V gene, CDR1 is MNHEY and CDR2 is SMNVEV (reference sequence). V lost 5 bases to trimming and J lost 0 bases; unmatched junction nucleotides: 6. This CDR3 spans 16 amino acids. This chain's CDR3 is CASSTATSGSTDTQYF. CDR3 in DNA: TGTGCCAGCAGTACGGCAACTAGCGGGAGCACAGATACGCAGTATTTT.

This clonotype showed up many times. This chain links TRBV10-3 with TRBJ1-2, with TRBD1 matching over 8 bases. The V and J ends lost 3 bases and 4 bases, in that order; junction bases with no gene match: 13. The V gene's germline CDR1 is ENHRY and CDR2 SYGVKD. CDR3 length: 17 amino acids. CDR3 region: CAISDPGTGGGSYGYTF. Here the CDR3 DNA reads TGTGCCATCAGTGATCCCGGGACAGGCGGGGGTAGCTATGGCTACACCTTC.

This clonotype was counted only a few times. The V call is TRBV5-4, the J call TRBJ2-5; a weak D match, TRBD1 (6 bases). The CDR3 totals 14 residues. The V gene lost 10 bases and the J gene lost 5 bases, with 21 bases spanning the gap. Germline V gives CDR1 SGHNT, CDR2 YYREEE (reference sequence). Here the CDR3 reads CAGYRADSRETQYF. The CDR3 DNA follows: TGTGCCGGCTACAGGGCAGACAGTCGGGAGACCCAGTACTTC. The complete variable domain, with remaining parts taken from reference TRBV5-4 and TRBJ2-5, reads ETGVTQSPTHLIKTRGQQVTLRCSSQSGHNTVSWYQQALGQGPQFIFQYYREEENGRGNFPPRFSGLQFPNYSSELNVNALELDDSALYLCAGYRADSRETQYFGPGTRLLVL.

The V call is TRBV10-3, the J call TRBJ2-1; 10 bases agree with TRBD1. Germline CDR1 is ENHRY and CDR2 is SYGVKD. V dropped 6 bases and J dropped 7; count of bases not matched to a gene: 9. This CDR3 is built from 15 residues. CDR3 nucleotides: TGTGCCATCAGCGCGACAGGGGGCGCCAGTAATGAGCAGTTCTTC. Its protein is CAISATGGASNEQFF.

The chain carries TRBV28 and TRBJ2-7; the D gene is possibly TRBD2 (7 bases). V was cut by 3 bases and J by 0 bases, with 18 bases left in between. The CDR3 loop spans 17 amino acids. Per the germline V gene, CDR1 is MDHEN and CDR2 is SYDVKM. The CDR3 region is CASSLGGGAESSYEQYV. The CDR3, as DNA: TGTGCCAGCAGTTTGGGGGGGGGGGCGGAAAGCTCCTACGAGCAGTACGTC.

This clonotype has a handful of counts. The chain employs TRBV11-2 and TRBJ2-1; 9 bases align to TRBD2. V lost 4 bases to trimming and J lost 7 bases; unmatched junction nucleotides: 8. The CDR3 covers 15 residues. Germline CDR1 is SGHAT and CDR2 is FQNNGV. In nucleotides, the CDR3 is TGTGCCAGCAGCTCAATAGCGGGAGCGGGTAATGAGCAGTTCTTC. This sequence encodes CASSSIAGAGNEQFF.

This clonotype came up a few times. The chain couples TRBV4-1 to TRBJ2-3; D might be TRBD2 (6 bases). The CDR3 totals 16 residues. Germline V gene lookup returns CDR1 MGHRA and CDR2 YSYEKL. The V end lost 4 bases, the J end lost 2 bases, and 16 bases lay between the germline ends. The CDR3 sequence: CASSLGGGKYTDTQYF. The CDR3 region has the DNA TGCGCCAGCAGCCTAGGTGGCGGGAAATACACAGATACGCAGTATTTT.

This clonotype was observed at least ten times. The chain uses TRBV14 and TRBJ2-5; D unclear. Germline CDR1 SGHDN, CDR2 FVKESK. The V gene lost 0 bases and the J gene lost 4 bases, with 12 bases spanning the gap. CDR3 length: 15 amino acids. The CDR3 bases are TGTGCCAGCAGCCAAGATGGGGTACCCCCAGAGACCCAGTACTTC. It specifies CASSQDGVPPETQYF.

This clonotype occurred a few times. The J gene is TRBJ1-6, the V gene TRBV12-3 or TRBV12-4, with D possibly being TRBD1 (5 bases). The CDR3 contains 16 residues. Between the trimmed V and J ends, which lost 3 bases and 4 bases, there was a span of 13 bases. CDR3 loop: CASSFGARLYNSPLHF. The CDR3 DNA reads TGTGCCAGCAGTTTCGGGGCCCGTCTTTATAATTCACCCCTCCACTTT.

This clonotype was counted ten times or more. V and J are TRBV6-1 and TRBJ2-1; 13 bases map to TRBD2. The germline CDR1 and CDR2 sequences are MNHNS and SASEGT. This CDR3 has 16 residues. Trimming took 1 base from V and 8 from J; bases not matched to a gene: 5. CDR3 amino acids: CASSEELAGGFDEQFF. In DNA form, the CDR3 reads TGTGCCAGCAGTGAAGAACTAGCGGGAGGGTTTGATGAGCAGTTCTTC.

The CDR3 loop is CASSGGGLAGHYEQYF. DNA of the CDR3: TGTGCCAGTAGTGGAGGGGGACTAGCGGGACACTACGAGCAGTACTTC. The chain couples TRBV19 to TRBJ2-7, with 13 bases fitting TRBD2. The CDR3 extends over 16 amino acids. The V segment lost 5 bases and the J segment 3 bases; nucleotides outside the gene matches: 7. Germline lookup yields CDR1 LNHDA and CDR2 SQIVND (reference sequence).

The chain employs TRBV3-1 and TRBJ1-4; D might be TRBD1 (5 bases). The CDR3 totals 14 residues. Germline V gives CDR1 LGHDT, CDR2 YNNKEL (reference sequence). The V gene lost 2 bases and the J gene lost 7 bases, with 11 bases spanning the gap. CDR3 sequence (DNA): TGTGCCAGCAGCCAACGGCAGGGTGGTGAAAAACTGTTTTTT. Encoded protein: CASSQRQGGEKLFF.

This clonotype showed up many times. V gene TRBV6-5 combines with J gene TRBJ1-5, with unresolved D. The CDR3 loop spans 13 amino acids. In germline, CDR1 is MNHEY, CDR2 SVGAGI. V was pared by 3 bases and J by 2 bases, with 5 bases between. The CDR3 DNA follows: TGTGCCAGCAGTTATGCTGGCAATCAGCCCCAGCATTTT. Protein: CASSYAGNQPQHF.

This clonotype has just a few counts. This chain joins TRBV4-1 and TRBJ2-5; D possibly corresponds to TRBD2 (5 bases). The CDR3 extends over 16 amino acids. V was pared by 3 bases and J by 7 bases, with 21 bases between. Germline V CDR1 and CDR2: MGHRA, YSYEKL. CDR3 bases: TGCGCCAGCAGCCAGGAAACTGGTGTAAAAGAGGGGACCCAGTACTTC. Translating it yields CASSQETGVKEGTQYF.

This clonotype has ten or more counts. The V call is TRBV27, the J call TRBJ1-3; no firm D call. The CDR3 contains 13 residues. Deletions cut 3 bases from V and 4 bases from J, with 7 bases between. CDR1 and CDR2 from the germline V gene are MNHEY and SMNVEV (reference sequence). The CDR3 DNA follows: TGTGCCAGCAGTTTCCAGCCCGGAAACACCATATATTTT. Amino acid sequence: CASSFQPGNTIYF.

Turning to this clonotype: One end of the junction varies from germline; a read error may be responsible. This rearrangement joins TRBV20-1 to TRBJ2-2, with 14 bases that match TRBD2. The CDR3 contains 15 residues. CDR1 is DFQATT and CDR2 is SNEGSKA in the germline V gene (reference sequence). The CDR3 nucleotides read TGCTGTGCTAGACTAGCGGGAGGGATAACCGGGGAGCTGTTTTTT. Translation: CCARLAGGITGELFF.

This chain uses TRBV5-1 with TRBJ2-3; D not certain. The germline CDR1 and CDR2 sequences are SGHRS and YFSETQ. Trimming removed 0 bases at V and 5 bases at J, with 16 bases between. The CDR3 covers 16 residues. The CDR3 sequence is CASSLAGSIVGDTQYF. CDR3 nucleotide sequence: TGCGCCAGCAGCTTGGCCGGTAGCATTGTCGGAGATACGCAGTATTTT.

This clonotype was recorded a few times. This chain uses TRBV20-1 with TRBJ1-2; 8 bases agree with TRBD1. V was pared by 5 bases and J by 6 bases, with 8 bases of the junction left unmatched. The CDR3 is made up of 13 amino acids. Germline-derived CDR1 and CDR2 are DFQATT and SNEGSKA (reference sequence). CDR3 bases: TGCAGTGCTCCGAGGACAGGGAGAGATGGCTACACCTTC. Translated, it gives CSAPRTGRDGYTF.

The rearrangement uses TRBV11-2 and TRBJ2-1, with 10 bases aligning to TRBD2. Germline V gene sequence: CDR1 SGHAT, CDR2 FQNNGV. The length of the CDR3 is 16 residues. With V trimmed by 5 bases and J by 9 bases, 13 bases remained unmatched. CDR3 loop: CASSPIAGGLVSEQFF. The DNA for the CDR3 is TGTGCCAGCAGCCCAATAGCGGGGGGCCTGGTTAGTGAGCAGTTCTTC.

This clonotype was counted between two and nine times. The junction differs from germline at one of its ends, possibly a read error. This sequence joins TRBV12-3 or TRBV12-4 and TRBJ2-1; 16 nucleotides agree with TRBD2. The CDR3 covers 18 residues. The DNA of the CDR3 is TGTGCCAGCAGTCCAGGGACTAGCGGGAGGGCCGCCTACTATGAGCAGTTCTTC. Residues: CASSPGTSGRAAYYEQFF.

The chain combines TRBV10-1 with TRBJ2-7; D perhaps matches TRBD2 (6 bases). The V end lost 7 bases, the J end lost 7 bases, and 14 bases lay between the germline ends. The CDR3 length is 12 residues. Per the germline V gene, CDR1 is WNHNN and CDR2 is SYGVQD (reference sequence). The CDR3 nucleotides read TGCGCCAGCACCTTACTAGCTAGGGAGCAGTACTTC. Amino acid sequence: CASTLLAREQYF.

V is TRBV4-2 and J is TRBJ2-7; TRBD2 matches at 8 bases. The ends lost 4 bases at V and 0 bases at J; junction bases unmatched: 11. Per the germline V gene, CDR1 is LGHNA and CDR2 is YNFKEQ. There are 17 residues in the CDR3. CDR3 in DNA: TGTGCCAGCAGCCGAACCGGAGGACTAGCCCTCTCCTACGAGCAGTACTTC. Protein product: CASSRTGGLALSYEQYF.

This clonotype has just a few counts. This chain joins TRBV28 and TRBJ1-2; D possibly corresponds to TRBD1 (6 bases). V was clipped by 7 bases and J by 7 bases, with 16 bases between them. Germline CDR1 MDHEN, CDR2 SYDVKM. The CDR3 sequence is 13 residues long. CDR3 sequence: CASMVRGLGGYTF. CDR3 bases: TGTGCCAGCATGGTCAGGGGCCTTGGTGGCTACACCTTC.

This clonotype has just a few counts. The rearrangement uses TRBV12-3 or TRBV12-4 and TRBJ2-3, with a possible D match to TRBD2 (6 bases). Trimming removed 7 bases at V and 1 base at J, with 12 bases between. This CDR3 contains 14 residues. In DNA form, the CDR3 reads TGTGCCAGCAAGGAGGGCGCCGGCACAGATACGCAGTATTTT. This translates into CASKEGAGTDTQYF.

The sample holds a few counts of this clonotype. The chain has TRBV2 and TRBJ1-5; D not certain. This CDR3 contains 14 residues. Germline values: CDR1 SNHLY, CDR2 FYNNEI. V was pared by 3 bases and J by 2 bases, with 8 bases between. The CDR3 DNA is TGTGCCAGCAGTGATGAAGCGGGCAATCAGCCCCAGCATTTT. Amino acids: CASSDEAGNQPQHF.

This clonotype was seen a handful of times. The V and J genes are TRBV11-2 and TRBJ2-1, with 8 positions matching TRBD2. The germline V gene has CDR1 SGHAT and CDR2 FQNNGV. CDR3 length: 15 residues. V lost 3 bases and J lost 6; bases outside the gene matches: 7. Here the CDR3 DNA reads TGTGCCAGCAGCTTTACGGGGGGGAAGGGCAATGAGCAGTTCTTC. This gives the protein CASSFTGGKGNEQFF.

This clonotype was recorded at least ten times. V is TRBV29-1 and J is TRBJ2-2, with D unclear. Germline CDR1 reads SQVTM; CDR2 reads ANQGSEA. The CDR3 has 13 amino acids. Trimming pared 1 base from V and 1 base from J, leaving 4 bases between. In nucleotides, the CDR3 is TGCAGCGTTGAAGGGGAGAACACCGGGGAGCTGTTTTTT. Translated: CSVEGENTGELFF.